This TCR beta chain was sequenced in a study of blood T cell dynamics during melanoma immunotherapy. About the research overall: Patients with metastatic melanoma got pembrolizumab or nivolumab-ipilimumab as first-line care.

This table comes from immunoSEQ multiplex PCR, and its TCRdb copy is limited to in-frame clones, with some not included. The sample has more than 8,000 clones, roughly 91% seen once. Notes on the study in general: Unlike progressors, later disease-control patients had W3 repertoires gaining clonality or diversity.

CDR3 length equals 14 residues. The germline gives CDR1 MGHDK, CDR2 SYGVNS. Trimming cost V 4 bases and J 2 bases, with 9 bases left between them. This clone was counted a few times. Its specificity is not known. Time point indicated: week 3, after first cycle of checkpoint inhibitor. Blood was drawn before treatment and at week 3 after checkpoint blockade. The clonotype comes from a human donor with melanoma. This chain uses TRBV25-1 with TRBJ2-1; D might be TRBD2 (5 bases). The starting material was blood, obtained from a patient treated with checkpoint blockade. CDR3 region: CASSASGPYNEQFF. In DNA form, the CDR3 reads TGTGCCAGCAGTGCCAGCGGCCCCTACAATGAGCAGTTCTTC. Combining the CDR3 with reference TRBV25-1 and TRBJ2-1 gives the whole variable domain EADIYQTPRYLVIGTGKKITLECSQTMGHDKMYWYQQDPGMELHLIHYSYGVNSTEKGDLSSESTVSRIRTEHFPLTLESARPSHTSQYLCASSASGPYNEQFFGPGTRLTVL.